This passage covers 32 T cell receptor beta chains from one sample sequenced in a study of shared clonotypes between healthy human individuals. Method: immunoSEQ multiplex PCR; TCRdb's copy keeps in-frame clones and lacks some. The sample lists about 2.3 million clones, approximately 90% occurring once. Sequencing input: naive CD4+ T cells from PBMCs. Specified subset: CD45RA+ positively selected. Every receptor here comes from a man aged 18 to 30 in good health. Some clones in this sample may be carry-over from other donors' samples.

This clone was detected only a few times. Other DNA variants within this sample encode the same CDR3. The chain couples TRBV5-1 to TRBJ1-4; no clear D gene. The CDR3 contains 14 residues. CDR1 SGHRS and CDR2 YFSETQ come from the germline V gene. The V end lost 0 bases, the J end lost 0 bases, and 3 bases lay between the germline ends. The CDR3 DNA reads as TGCGCCAGCAGCTTGGGGTCAACTAATGAAAAACTGTTTTTT. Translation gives CASSLGSTNEKLFF.

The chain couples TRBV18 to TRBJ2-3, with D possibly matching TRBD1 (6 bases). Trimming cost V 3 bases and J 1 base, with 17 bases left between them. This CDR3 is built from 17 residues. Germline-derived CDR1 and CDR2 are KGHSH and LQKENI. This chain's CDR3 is CASSPILQGFGTDTQYF. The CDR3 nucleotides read TGTGCCAGCTCACCGATATTACAGGGCTTCGGCACAGATACGCAGTATTTT.

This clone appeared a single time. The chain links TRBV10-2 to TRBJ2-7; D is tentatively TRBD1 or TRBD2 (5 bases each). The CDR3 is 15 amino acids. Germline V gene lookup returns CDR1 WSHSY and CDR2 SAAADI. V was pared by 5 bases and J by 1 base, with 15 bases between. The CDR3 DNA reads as TGCGCCAGCAGTCCCGGGGCAGTTCGATCCTACGAGCAGTACTTC. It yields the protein CASSPGAVRSYEQYF.

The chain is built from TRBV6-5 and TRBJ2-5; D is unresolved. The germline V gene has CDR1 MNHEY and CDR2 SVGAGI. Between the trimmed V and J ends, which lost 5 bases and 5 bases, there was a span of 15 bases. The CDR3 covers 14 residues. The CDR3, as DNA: TGTGCCAGCAGTCTGGCGTTAAAAGGCGAGACCCAGTACTTC. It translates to CASSLALKGETQYF.

The CDR3 protein is CAWSRSPSFGTQYF. In DNA, the CDR3 is TGTGCCTGGAGTCGTAGCCCCTCCTTTGGGACCCAGTACTTC. This rearrangement joins TRBV30 to TRBJ2-5, with D uncertain. The germline gives CDR1 GTSNPN, CDR2 SVGIG (reference sequence). V lost 2 bases to trimming and J lost 7 bases, with 17 bases between them. CDR3 size: 14 residues.

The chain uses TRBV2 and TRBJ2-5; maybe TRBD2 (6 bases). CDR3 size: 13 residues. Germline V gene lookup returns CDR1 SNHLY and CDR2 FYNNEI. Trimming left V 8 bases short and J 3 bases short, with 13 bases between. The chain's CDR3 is CASPRGTKETQYF. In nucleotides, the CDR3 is TGTGCCAGCCCCCGGGGGACCAAAGAGACCCAGTACTTC.

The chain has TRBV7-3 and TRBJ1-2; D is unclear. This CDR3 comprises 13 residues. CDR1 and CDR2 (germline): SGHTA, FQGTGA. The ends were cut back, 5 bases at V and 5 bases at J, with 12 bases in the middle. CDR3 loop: CASSEQPGYGYTF. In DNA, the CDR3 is TGTGCCAGCAGCGAGCAGCCAGGTTATGGCTACACCTTC.

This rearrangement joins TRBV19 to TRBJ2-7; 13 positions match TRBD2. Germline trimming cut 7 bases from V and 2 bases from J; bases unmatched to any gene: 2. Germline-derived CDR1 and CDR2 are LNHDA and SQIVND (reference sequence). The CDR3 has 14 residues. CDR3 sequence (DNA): TGTGCCAGTACCGGGACTAGCGGGACCTACGAGCAGTACTTC. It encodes CASTGTSGTYEQYF. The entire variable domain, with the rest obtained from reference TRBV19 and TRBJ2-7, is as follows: DGGITQSPKYLFRKEGQNVTLSCEQNLNHDAMYWYRQDPGQGLRLIYYSQIVNDFQKGDIAEGYSVSREKKESFPLTVTSAQKNPTAFYLCASTGTSGTYEQYFGPGTRLTVT.

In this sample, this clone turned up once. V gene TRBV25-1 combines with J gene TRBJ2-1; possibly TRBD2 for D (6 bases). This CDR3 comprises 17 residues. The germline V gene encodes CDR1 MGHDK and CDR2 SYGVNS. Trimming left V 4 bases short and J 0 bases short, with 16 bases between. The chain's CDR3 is CASSGFSGAGSYNEQFF. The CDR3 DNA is TGTGCCAGCAGTGGGTTTAGCGGAGCCGGCTCCTACAATGAGCAGTTCTTC.

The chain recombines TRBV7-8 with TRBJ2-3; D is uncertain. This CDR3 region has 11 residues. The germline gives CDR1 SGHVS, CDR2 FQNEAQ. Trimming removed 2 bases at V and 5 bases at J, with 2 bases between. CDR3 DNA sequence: TGTGCCAGCAGCTTACTAGATACGCAGTATTTT. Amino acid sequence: CASSLLDTQYF.

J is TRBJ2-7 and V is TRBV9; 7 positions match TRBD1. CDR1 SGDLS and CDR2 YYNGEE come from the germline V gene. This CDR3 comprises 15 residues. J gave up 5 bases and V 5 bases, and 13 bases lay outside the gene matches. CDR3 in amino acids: CASSQGQSFSHEQYF. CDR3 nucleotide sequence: TGTGCCAGCAGTCAGGGACAGAGTTTTAGCCACGAGCAGTACTTC.

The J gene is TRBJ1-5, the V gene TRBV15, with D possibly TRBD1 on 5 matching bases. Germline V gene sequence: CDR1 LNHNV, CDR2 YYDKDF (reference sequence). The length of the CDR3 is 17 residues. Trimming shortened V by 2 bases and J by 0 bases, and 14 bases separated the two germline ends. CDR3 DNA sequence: TGTGCCACCAGCAGAACCTCCTCGGGGCTTAGCAATCAGCCCCAGCATTTT. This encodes CATSRTSSGLSNQPQHF.

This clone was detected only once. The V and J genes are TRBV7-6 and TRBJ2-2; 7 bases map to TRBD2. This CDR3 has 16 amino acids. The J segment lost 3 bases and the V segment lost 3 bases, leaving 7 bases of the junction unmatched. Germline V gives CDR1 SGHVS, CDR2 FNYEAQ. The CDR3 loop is CASSFGTTLDTGELFF. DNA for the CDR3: TGTGCCAGCAGCTTCGGGACTACCCTTGACACCGGGGAGCTGTTTTTT. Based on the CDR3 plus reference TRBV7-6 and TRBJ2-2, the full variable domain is GAGVSQSPRYKVTKRGQDVALRCDPISGHVSLYWYRQALGQGPEFLTYFNYEAQQDKSGLPNDRFSAERPEGSISTLTIQRTEQRDSAMYRCASSFGTTLDTGELFFGEGSRLTVL.

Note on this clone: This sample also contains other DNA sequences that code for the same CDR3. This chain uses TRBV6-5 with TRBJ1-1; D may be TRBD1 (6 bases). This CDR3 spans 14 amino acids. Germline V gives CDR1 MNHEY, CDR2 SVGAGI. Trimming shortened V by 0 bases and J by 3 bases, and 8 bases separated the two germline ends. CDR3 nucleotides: TGTGCCAGCAGTTACTCTAGGGGGGACACTGAAGCTTTCTTT. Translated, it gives CASSYSRGDTEAFF.

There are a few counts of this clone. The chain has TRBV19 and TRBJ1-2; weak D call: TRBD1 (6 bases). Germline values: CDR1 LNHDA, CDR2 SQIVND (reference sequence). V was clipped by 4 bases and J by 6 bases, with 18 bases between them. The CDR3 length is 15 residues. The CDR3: CASSNLARGGDGYTF. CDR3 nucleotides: TGTGCCAGTAGTAATCTTGCCAGGGGAGGCGATGGCTACACCTTC.

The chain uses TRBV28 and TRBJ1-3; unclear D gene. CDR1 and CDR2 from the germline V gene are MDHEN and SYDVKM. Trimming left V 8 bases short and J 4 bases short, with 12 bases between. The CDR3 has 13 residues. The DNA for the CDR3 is TGTGCCAGCCGTACGCAAGGCGGAAACACCATATATTTT. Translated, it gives CASRTQGGNTIYF.

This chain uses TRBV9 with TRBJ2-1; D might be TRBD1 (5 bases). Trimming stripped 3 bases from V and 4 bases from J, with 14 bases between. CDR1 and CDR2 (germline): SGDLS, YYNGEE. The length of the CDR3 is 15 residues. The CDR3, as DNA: TGTGCCAGCAGCGCCACAGGAGATAATTACAATGAGCAGTTCTTC. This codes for CASSATGDNYNEQFF.

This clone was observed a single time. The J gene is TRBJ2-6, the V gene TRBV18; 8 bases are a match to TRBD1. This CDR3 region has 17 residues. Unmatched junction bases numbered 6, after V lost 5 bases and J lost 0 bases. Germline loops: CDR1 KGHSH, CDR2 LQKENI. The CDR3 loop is CASSGRDRSSGANVLTF. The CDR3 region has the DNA TGTGCCAGCTCAGGTCGGGACAGGAGCTCTGGGGCCAACGTCCTGACTTTC.

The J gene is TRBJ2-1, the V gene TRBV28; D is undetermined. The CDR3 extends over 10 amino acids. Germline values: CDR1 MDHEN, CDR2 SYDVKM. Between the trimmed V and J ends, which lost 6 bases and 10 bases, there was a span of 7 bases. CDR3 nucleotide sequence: TGTGCCAGCAGGTCCAGGGAGCAGTTCTTC. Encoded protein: CASRSREQFF.

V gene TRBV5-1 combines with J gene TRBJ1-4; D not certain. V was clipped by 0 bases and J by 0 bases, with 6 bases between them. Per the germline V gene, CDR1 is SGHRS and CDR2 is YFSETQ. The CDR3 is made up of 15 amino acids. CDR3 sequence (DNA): TGCGCCAGCAGCTTGGAGGATCCAACTAATGAAAAACTGTTTTTT. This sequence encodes CASSLEDPTNEKLFF.

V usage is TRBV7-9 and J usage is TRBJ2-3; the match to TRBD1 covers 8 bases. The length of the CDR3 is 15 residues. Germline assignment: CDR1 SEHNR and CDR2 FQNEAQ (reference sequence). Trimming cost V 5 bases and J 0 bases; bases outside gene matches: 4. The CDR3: CASSLRDRSTDTQYF. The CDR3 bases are TGTGCCAGCAGCCTAAGGGACAGGAGCACAGATACGCAGTATTTT.

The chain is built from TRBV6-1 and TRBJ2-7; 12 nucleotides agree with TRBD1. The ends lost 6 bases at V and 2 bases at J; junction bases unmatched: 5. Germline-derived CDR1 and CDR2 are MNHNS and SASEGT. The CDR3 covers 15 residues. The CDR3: CASRLGQGATYEQYF. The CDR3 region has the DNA TGTGCCAGCAGATTGGGACAGGGGGCAACCTACGAGCAGTACTTC.

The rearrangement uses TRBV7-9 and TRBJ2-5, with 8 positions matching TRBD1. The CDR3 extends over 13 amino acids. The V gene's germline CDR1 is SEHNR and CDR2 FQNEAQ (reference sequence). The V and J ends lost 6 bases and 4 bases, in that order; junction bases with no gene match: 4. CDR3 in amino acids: CASSSTGGETQYF. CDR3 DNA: TGTGCCAGCAGTTCTACAGGGGGAGAGACCCAGTACTTC.

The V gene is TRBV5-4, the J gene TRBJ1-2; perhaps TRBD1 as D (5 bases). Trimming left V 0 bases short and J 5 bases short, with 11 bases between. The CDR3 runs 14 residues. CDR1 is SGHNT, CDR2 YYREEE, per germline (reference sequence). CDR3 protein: CASSLGGAGYGYTF. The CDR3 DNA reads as TGTGCCAGCAGCTTGGGTGGGGCGGGGTATGGCTACACCTTC.

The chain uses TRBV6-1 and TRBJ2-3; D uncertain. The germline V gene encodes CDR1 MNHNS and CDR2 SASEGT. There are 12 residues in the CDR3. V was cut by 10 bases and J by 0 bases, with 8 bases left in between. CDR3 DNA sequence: TGTGCCACCGAGGCTAGCACAGATACGCAGTATTTT. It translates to CATEASTDTQYF.

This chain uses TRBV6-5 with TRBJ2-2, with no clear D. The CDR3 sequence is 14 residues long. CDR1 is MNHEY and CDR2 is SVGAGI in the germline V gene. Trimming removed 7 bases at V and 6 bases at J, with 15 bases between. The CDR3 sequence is CASTYNPFAGELFF. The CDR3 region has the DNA TGTGCCAGCACCTACAACCCCTTTGCCGGGGAGCTGTTTTTT.

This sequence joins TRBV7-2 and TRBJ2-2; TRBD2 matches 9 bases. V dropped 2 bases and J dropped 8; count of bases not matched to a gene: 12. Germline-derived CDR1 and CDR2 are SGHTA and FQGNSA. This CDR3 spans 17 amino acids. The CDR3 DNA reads TGTGCCAGCAGCTTAATAAGACTAGCGGCAGCCCCGGGGGAGCTGTTTTTT. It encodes CASSLIRLAAAPGELFF. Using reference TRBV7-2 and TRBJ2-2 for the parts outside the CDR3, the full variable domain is GAGVSQSPSNKVTEKGKDVELRCDPISGHTALYWYRQSLGQGLEFLIYFQGNSAPDKSGLPSDRFSAERTGGSVSTLTIQRTQQEDSAVYLCASSLIRLAAAPGELFFGEGSRLTVL.

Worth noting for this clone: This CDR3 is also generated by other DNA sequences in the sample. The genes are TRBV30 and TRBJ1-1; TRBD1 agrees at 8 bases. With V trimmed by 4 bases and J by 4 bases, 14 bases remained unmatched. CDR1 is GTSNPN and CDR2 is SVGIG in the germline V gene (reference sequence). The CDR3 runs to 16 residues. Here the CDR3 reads CAWIPGQGRSSTEAFF. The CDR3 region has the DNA TGTGCCTGGATACCAGGACAGGGCAGGTCAAGCACTGAAGCTTTCTTT.

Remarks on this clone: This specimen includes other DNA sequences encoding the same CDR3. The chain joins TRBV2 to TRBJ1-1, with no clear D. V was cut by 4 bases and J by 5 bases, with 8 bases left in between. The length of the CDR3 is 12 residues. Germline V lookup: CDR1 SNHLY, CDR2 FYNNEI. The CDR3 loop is CASSGTGTEAFF. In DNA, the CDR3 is TGTGCCAGCAGTGGGACTGGGACTGAAGCTTTCTTT. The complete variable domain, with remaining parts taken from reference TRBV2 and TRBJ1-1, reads EPEVTQTPSHQVTQMGQEVILRCVPISNHLYFYWYRQILGQKVEFLVSFYNNEISEKSEIFDDQFSVERPDGSNFTLKIRSTKLEDSAMYFCASSGTGTEAFFGQGTRLTVV.

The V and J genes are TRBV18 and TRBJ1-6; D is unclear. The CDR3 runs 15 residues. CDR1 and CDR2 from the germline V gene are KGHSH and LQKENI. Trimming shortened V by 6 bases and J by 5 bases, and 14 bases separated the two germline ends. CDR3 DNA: TGTGCCAGCTCCCCAACGGAAGATAATAATTCACCCCTCCACTTT. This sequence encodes CASSPTEDNNSPLHF.

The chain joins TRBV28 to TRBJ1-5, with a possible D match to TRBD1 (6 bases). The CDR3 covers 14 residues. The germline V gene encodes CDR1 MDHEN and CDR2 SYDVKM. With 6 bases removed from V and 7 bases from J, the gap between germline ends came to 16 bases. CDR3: CASSKGGREQPQHF. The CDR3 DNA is TGTGCCAGCAGCAAAGGGGGTCGGGAACAGCCCCAGCATTTT.

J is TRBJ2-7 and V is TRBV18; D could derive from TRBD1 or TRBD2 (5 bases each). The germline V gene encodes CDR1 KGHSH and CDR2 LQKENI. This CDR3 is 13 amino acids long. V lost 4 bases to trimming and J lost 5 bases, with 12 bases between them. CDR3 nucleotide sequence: TGTGCCAGCTCACGAGACCAGGGAGACGAGCAGTACTTC. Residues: CASSRDQGDEQYF.